This T cell receptor (beta chain) was profiled in a study of human T cells and chemical hapten exposure (dated by TCRdb to about 2021). Study-wide context: For sensitization, 2% DPC in acetone was applied to a roughly 2 cm by roughly 2 cm area of upper inner arm skin. For TCR sequencing, blood came from about 28 alopecia patients at anywhere from one to four time points (pre-sensitization, 2, 6 and 24 weeks). The mostly female patient cohort included alopecia areata with under or over 50% scalp involvement, alopecia totalis and alopecia universalis. Patient blood was sampled pre-sensitization (week 0) and at 2, 6 and about 24 weeks after DPC sensitization. Libraries were combined into a pool for sequencing, and differences in TCR yield between samples came mainly from small differences in library volumes within the pool. Peripheral blood TCR repertoire changes were tracked in vivo in alopecia patients during primary and secondary sensitization to the hapten diphenylcyclopropenone (DPC). Patch testing was done on the upper back using Finn chambers containing 0.01% DPC, and results were scored after 6 days according to International Contact Dermatitis Research Group standards. Patients additionally received weekly therapeutic DPC doses to the scalp throughout the roughly 24-week study period. What the work shows at the level of the full study, not this receptor alone: Repeated subsampling changed both the strength of the expansion versus patch-test correlation and the threshold at which that correlation became significant. A positive correlation was found between the number of PT1 expanded TCRs and patch test score, with significance reached at thresholds 8, 16 and 32 but not 4. The number of TCRs above 1 in 1000 frequency did not change with DPC sensitization; there was no evidence of global repertoire structure alterations. Because all patients had alopecia, a presumed autoimmune disease, the immune response of the patients might differ from that of healthy individuals. Compared with pre-sensitization or healthy control sets, expanded TCRs formed significantly more large CDR3 similarity clusters, which is consistent with antigen-driven responses.

Here V drops 1 base and J drops 2 bases, and the junction holds 3 bases not matched to any gene. Taken from cysteine to phenylalanine, the CDR3 has 17 residues. Here the CDR3 DNA is all that survives: 51 bases in frame from base 1. The germline V gene sets CDR1 to SGHTA and CDR2 to FQGNSA. To prepare the library, RACE was applied. TCRdb records NextSeq 500 as the sequencer. During library preparation, unique molecular identifiers were attached to individual cDNA molecules so that TCRs could be counted quantitatively and reproducibly. From each blood RNA sample, both TCR alpha and TCR beta chains were sequenced. Concerning the study's data processing: Samples had a median of about 96,000 TCRs, with a range from 23,224 to 690,600. The Decombinator software suite was used to annotate V, J and CDR3 in the TCR reads. For the PS versus PT1 abundance plots, all samples were subsampled to the same number of TCRs (28,000). TCRs were defined as expanded if absent before sensitization and observed at least eight times at the 2-week time point. Through fastp at Q25 and MiXCR, TCRdb rebuilt clones from the public reads, retaining in-frame beta chains. Each CDR3 protein appears once, grouped with its most common genes and DNA. TCRdb, rather than the study authors, made the V and J calls. The sample has 350,000 or so distinct CDR3 sequences on record, roughly 6.9% of them singletons. The ten largest clonotypes hold 8% to 9% of the sample.

The intended sense of this specimen's time point label: patch test 1, 2 weeks after DPC sensitization. What this sample's treatment or condition label stands for: therapeutic diphenylcyclopropenone sensitization with weekly scalp DPC. Blood at each patch-test visit was drawn before the patch test was applied. To be eligible, patients had to be aged 18 to 70, diagnosed with alopecia and judged suitable for DPC therapy, while pregnant patients were excluded. Unfractionated whole blood was collected in Tempus Blood RNA tubes, and total RNA was extracted from that blood. This clonotype was seen only a few times. Its antigen is currently not known. Base-call qualities are not available, and no considerably larger clone is one nucleotide away.

Recombination linked TRBV7-2 to TRBJ2-1; 12 bases in the middle match TRBD1. The sample in question was whole blood, obtained in connection with sensitization to the hapten diphenylcyclopropenone (DPC). The clonotype originates from a woman aged 18 to 35 with alopecia areata. Some clones in this sample may be carry-over from other donors' samples. The CDR3 here reads CASSLGGTGGPYNEQFF. The DNA sequence is TGTGCCAGCAGCTTAGGCGGGACAGGGGGCCCCTACAATGAGCAGTTCTTC. Reference TRBV7-2 and TRBJ2-1 proteins supply the regions before and after the CDR3; the full variable domain is: GAGVSQSPSNKVTEKGKDVELRCDPISGHTALYWYRQSLGQGLEFLIYFQGNSAPDKSGLPSDRFSAERTGGSVSTLTIQRTQQEDSAVYLCASSLGGTGGPYNEQFFGPGTRLTVL.